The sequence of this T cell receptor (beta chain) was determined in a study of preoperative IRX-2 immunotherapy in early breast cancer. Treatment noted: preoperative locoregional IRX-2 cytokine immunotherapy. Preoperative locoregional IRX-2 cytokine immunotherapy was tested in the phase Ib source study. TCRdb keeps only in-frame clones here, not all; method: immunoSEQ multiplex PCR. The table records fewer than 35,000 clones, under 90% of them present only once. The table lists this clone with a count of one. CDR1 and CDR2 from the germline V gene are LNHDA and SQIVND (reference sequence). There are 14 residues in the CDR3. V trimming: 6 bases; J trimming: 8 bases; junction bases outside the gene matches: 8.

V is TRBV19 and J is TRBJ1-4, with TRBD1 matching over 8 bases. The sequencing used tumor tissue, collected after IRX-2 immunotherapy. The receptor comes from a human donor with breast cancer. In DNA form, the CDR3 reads TGTGCCAGTAGCCCCAGGGGGCTGGACGAAAAACTGTTTTTT. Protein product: CASSPRGLDEKLFF. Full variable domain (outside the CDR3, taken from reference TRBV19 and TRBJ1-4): DGGITQSPKYLFRKEGQNVTLSCEQNLNHDAMYWYRQDPGQGLRLIYYSQIVNDFQKGDIAEGYSVSREKKESFPLTVTSAQKNPTAFYLCASSPRGLDEKLFFGSGTQLSVL.